This is a list of T cell receptor beta chains from one sample in a study of shared clonotypes between healthy human individuals. Method: immunoSEQ multiplex PCR; TCRdb's copy keeps in-frame clones and lacks some. The sample carries roughly 810,000 clones, 90% to 97% recorded once. Sequenced material: naive CD8+ T cells sorted from blood. The receptors derive from a man aged 25-45 years in good health. The CDR3 runs from the conserved cysteine through the conserved F or W. The D gene is left open where the match is weak. Expanded clones are given a class, and other clones once, few, many or no size at all.

TRBV27	TRBJ2-7	TRBD2	NA	TGTGCCAGCAGTCCTAGCGGGGAACTTTACGAGCAGTACTTC	CASSPSGELYEQYF
TRBV7-2	TRBJ1-2	NA	once	TGTGCCAGCAACCCCCCCCCAGCCGGGACACTCGGCTACACCTTC	CASNPPPAGTLGYTF
TRBV7-9	TRBJ2-7	NA	NA	TGTGCCAGCAGCACGCCCGGGCACTCCTCTACCTACGAGCAGTACTTC	CASSTPGHSSTYEQYF
TRBV5-1	TRBJ2-6	TRBD2	NA	TGCGCCAGCAGCTTGGTTAGCGGGAGCCCTGGGGCCAACGTCCTGACTTTC	CASSLVSGSPGANVLTF
TRBV19	TRBJ2-1	TRBD2	NA	TGTGCCAGTAGCCCGGGGGGGATTGGCTCCTACAATGAGCAGTTCTTC	CASSPGGIGSYNEQFF
TRBV28	TRBJ1-5	NA	NA	TGTGCCAGCAGCCTTGCCCCAAAGGATCAGCCCCAGCATTTT	CASSLAPKDQPQHF
TRBV27	TRBJ2-7	TRBD2	NA	TGTGCCAGCAGTAGCCTAGCGGGAGTGTTTGAGCAGTACTTC	CASSSLAGVFEQYF
TRBV9	TRBJ2-7	NA	NA	TGTGCCAGCAGCGTCGGGAGAGTCGCCTACGAGCAGTACTTC	CASSVGRVAYEQYF
TRBV6-6	TRBJ2-7	NA	NA	TGTGCCAGCAGTTACTCCTCTCCGGCGGACGAGCAGTACTTC	CASSYSSPADEQYF
TRBV6-5	TRBJ2-7	TRBD2	NA	TGTGCCAGCAGTCACTTCGGGACTAGCGGCTACGAGCAGTACTTC	CASSHFGTSGYEQYF
TRBV29-1	TRBJ2-7	TRBD1	NA	TGCAGCGTTGTTTTTGGACAGGGGCACTCCTACGAGCAGTACTTC	CSVVFGQGHSYEQYF
TRBV25-1	TRBJ2-7	NA	NA	TGTGCCAGCAGTGGGACAGAAGCCTACGAGCAGTACTTC	CASSGTEAYEQYF
TRBV29-1	TRBJ2-3	NA	NA	TGCAGCGTCCCAGGGGCTCCTAGCACAGATACGCAGTATTTT	CSVPGAPSTDTQYF
TRBV7-8	TRBJ2-7	NA	NA	TGTGCCAGCAGCCTGTCGACAGCTAAATCCTACGAGCAGTACTTC	CASSLSTAKSYEQYF
TRBV6-5	TRBJ1-5	NA	NA	TGTGCCAGCAGTTCGGGGCTGTATCAGCCCCAGCATTTT	CASSSGLYQPQHF
TRBV6-4	TRBJ2-1	NA	NA	TGTGCCAGCAGTGATAGGCAGGGTTCCTACAATGAGCAGTTCTTC	CASSDRQGSYNEQFF
TRBV27	TRBJ2-7	TRBD2	NA	TGTGCCAGCAGTACTAGCGGGAGGGCCTACGAGCAGTACTTC	CASSTSGRAYEQYF
TRBV29-1	TRBJ2-7	TRBD2	NA	TGCAGCGTTGAAATACCGGGACTAGCGGGAGGCAAGAGATACGAGCAGTACTTC	CSVEIPGLAGGKRYEQYF
TRBV27	TRBJ1-2	TRBD1	NA	TGTGCCAGCAGTTTATCGCAGGGGGCTGTTCTTGGCTACACCTTC	CASSLSQGAVLGYTF
TRBV13	TRBJ2-7	NA	NA	TGTGCCAGCAGTCCCGAGGGGCCAGGGGACGAGCAGTACTTC	CASSPEGPGDEQYF
TRBV5-5	TRBJ2-1	TRBD1	NA	TGTGCCAGCAGCTTGGTCAGGGGGTCTTACAATGAGCAGTTCTTC	CASSLVRGSYNEQFF
TRBV10-1	TRBJ2-7	NA	NA	TGCGCCAGCGCCAATTCCGGGGGATACGAGCAGTACTTC	CASANSGGYEQYF
TRBV28	TRBJ1-1	TRBD1	NA	TGTGCCAGCAGTTTAATGACAGGGATGAACACTGAAGCTTTCTTT	CASSLMTGMNTEAFF
TRBV2	TRBJ1-1	TRBD1	NA	TGTGCCAGCAGGGGGACAGGGTGGGACACTGAAGCTTTCTTT	CASRGTGWDTEAFF
TRBV10-3	TRBJ2-1	TRBD2	NA	TGTGCCATCAGTGAGTCGACTCGGGGGGAGGAGCAGTTCTTC	CAISESTRGEEQFF
TRBV4-3	TRBJ2-1	TRBD2	NA	TGCGCCAGCAGCCAAAACCTGGGACTAGCAATCGATGAGCAGTTCTTC	CASSQNLGLAIDEQFF
TRBV29-1	TRBJ2-1	NA	NA	TGCAGCGTTGCGCGTGACAGTGCCTACAATGAGCAGTTCTTC	CSVARDSAYNEQFF
TRBV29-1	TRBJ1-1	TRBD1	NA	TGCAGCGTTGAAGATCGAGGGGGACAGAGAGAAGCTTTCTTT	CSVEDRGGQREAFF
TRBV4-3	TRBJ2-7	NA	NA	TGCGCCAGCAGCCTCCTTATGGGGGACTCTTACGAGCAGTACTTC	CASSLLMGDSYEQYF
TRBV5-1	TRBJ1-1	TRBD1	NA	TGCGCCAGCAGCTTTCGACAGGGGAACACTGAAGCTTTCTTT	CASSFRQGNTEAFF
TRBV11-3	TRBJ2-7	NA	NA	TGTGCCAGCAGCTTGGCCTCCGGGGCAGCATACGAGCAGTACTTC	CASSLASGAAYEQYF
TRBV6-6	TRBJ2-1	TRBD2	NA	TGTGCCAGCAGTTACTCGCGGGAGGCCTACAATGAGCAGTTCTTC	CASSYSREAYNEQFF
TRBV5-6	TRBJ2-7	TRBD1	NA	TGTGCCAGCAGCGACGGGACAGGGCTTTCCTACGAGCAGTACTTC	CASSDGTGLSYEQYF
TRBV20-1	TRBJ1-1	NA	NA	TGCAGTGCTGCGACGTACACTGAAGCTTTCTTT	CSAATYTEAFF
TRBV5-1	TRBJ2-1	NA	NA	TGCGCCAGCAGCTCGGCCCAGGGTTCCTACAATGAGCAGTTCTTC	CASSSAQGSYNEQFF
TRBV29-1	TRBJ1-3	NA	once	TGCAGCGTTGGCGGGCCTGGAAACACCATATATTTT	CSVGGPGNTIYF
TRBV6-1	TRBJ2-7	NA	once	TGTGCCAGCAGTGAAGGACGAAGCTCCTACGAGCAGTACTTC	CASSEGRSSYEQYF